Listed here is a single T cell receptor (beta chain). The CDR3 spans 13 residues. The V gene's germline CDR1 is MNHEY and CDR2 SVGAGI. The V and J ends lost 2 bases and 4 bases respectively, with 8 bases between them. This record belongs to a study of blood T cell repertoires in COVID-19. The table came from immunoSEQ multiplex PCR; TCRdb's copy has only in-frame clones and leaves some out. The data contain over 90,000 clones, under 90% of them singletons. The source is a human donor in a cohort sampled during active or convalescent COVID-19. This chain uses TRBV6-5 with TRBJ1-1; D gene unclear. The specimen was peripheral blood. CDR3 DNA sequence: TGTGCCAGCAGTTACATACCGGGCACTGAAGCTTTCTTT. Translated: CASSYIPGTEAFF.